This passage covers 7 T cell receptor beta chains from one sample sequenced in a study of blood T cell repertoires in COVID-19. The assay was immunoSEQ multiplex PCR, and TCRdb's table has in-frame clones only and misses some. The sample includes 200,000 to 250,000 clones, approximately 77% of them seen just once. Sequenced input: peripheral blood. Receptors were obtained from a woman of 80 years or more with acute or convalescent COVID-19.

The chain couples TRBV19 to TRBJ2-2, with D unresolved. The CDR3 has 16 amino acids. Germline V CDR1 and CDR2: LNHDA, SQIVND (reference sequence). The V gene lost 2 bases and the J gene lost 4 bases, with 14 bases spanning the gap. CDR3 nucleotides: TGTGCCAGTAGTATAACCGCCGGGTCACTCACCGGGGAGCTGTTTTTT. Translating it yields CASSITAGSLTGELFF. Combining the CDR3 with reference TRBV19 and TRBJ2-2 gives the whole variable domain DGGITQSPKYLFRKEGQNVTLSCEQNLNHDAMYWYRQDPGQGLRLIYYSQIVNDFQKGDIAEGYSVSREKKESFPLTVTSAQKNPTAFYLCASSITAGSLTGELFFGEGSRLTVL.

V and J are TRBV19 and TRBJ1-1; 9 nucleotides line up with TRBD1. The germline V gene has CDR1 LNHDA and CDR2 SQIVND (reference sequence). J gave up 5 bases and V 0 bases, and 4 bases lay outside the gene matches. The CDR3 sequence is 15 residues long. Written as DNA, the CDR3 is TGTGCCAGTAGTATAGATATGACAGGGGGGACTGAAGCTTTCTTT. Encoded protein: CASSIDMTGGTEAFF.

DNA of the CDR3: TGTGCCAGCTCACCAAAGACAGGGGAGGGCTATGGCTACACCTTC. Protein product: CASSPKTGEGYGYTF. The gene calls are TRBV18 and TRBJ1-2; 8 positions match TRBD1. Germline V gives CDR1 KGHSH, CDR2 LQKENI. The CDR3 consists of 15 residues. Unmatched junction bases numbered 6, after V lost 2 bases and J lost 4 bases.

The chain links TRBV27 to TRBJ1-2; TRBD1 agrees at 8 bases. CDR3 size: 17 residues. V lost 0 bases, J lost 5 bases, and 11 bases stayed unmatched. Germline V CDR1 and CDR2: MNHEY, SMNVEV (reference sequence). The CDR3 sequence is CASSLSGRGLRGYGYTF. The CDR3 bases are TGTGCCAGCAGTTTATCGGGCAGGGGGCTAAGGGGGTATGGCTACACCTTC.

In DNA, the CDR3 is TGTGCCAGCAGCGTAGGACACCAGAACACCGGGGAGCTGTTTTTT. The encoded protein is CASSVGHQNTGELFF. The rearrangement uses TRBV9 and TRBJ2-2; D gene unclear. This CDR3 has 15 residues. Trimming pared 0 bases from V and 1 base from J, leaving 7 bases between. The V gene's germline CDR1 is SGDLS and CDR2 YYNGEE.

J is TRBJ2-5 and V is TRBV3-1 (or the pseudogene TRBV3-2); 9 nucleotides match TRBD2. CDR3 length: 15 residues. Trimming took 1 base from V and 5 from J; bases not matched to a gene: 5. Germline V CDR1 and CDR2: LGHDT, YNNKEL (reference sequence). In DNA form, the CDR3 reads TGTGCCAGCAGCCAAGCTAGCGGGGAGTGGGAGACCCAGTACTTC. This codes for CASSQASGEWETQYF.

Here the CDR3 reads CASSLYRGTSPLHF. Here the CDR3 DNA reads TGCGCCAGCAGCTTGTATAGGGGTACATCACCCCTCCACTTT. This chain connects TRBV5-1 to TRBJ1-6, with D possibly matching TRBD1 (5 bases). Trimming took off 1 base at V and 10 bases at J, with 12 bases between the two ends. Germline V gene sequence: CDR1 SGHRS, CDR2 YFSETQ. The CDR3 totals 14 residues. The full variable domain, with the rest looked up from reference TRBV5-1 and TRBJ1-6, is KAGVTQTPRYLIKTRGQQVTLSCSPISGHRSVSWYQQTPGQGLQFLFEYFSETQRNKGNFPGRFSGRQFSNSRSEMNVSTLELGDSALYLCASSLYRGTSPLHFGNGTRLTVT.